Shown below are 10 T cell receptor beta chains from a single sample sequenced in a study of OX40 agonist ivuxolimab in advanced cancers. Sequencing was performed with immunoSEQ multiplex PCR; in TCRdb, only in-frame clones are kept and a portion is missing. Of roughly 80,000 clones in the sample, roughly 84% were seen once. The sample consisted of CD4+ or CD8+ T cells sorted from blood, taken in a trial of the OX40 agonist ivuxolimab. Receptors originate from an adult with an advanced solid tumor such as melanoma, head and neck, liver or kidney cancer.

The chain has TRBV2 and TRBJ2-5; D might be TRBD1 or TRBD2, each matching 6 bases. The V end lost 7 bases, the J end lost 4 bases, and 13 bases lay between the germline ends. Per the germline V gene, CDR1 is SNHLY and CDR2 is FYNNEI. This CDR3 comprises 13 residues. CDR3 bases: TGTGCCAGCATCATCGAGGGGGGAGAGACCCAGTACTTC. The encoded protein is CASIIEGGETQYF.

CDR3 region: CASSFLPPTDTQYF. The CDR3 DNA follows: TGCGCCAGCAGCTTCTTACCACCCACAGATACGCAGTATTTT. The chain combines TRBV5-1 with TRBJ2-3; D is unclear. CDR1 and CDR2 from the germline V gene are SGHRS and YFSETQ. V lost 2 bases to trimming and J lost 2 bases, with 9 bases between them. CDR3 length: 14 amino acids. The complete variable domain, with remaining parts taken from reference TRBV5-1 and TRBJ2-3, reads KAGVTQTPRYLIKTRGQQVTLSCSPISGHRSVSWYQQTPGQGLQFLFEYFSETQRNKGNFPGRFSGRQFSNSRSEMNVSTLELGDSALYLCASSFLPPTDTQYFGPGTRLTVL.

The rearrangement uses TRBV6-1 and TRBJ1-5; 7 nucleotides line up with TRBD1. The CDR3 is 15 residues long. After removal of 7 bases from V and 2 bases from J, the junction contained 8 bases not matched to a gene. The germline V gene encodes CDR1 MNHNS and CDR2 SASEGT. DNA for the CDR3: TGTGCCAGCACCACGACAGGGATTGGCAATCAGCCCCAGCATTTT. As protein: CASTTTGIGNQPQHF.

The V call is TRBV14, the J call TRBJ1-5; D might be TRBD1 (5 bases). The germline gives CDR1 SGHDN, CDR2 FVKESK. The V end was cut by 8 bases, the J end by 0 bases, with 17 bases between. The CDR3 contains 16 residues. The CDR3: CASDLTGSYSNQPQHF. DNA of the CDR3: TGTGCCAGCGACCTAACAGGTAGTTATAGCAATCAGCCCCAGCATTTT.

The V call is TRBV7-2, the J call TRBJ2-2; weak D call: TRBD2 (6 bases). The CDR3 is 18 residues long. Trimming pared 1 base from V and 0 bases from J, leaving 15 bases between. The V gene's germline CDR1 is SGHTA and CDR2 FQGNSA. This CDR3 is CASSLGALAQSNTGELFF. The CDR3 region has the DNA TGTGCCAGCAGCTTAGGGGCCCTAGCGCAATCGAACACCGGGGAGCTGTTTTTT.

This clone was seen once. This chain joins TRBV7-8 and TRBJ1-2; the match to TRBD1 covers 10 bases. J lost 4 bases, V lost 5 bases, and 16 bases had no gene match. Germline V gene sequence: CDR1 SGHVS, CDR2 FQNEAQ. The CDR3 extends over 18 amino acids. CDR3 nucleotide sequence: TGTGCCAGCAGCATCCGGGCCCCGTCGGGACAGGGGATCTATGGCTACACCTTC. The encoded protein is CASSIRAPSGQGIYGYTF.

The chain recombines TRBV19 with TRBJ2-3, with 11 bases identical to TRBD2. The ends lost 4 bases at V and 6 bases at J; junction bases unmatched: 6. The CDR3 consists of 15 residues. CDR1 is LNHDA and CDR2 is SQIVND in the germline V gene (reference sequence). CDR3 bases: TGTGCCAGTAGTAATAGCGGGAGGGCCCATGATACGCAGTATTTT. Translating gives CASSNSGRAHDTQYF. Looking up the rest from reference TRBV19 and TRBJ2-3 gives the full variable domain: DGGITQSPKYLFRKEGQNVTLSCEQNLNHDAMYWYRQDPGQGLRLIYYSQIVNDFQKGDIAEGYSVSREKKESFPLTVTSAQKNPTAFYLCASSNSGRAHDTQYFGPGTRLTVL.

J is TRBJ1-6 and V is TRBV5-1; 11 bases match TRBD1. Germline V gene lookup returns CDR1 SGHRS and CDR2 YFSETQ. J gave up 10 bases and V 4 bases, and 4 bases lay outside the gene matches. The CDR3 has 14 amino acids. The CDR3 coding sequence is TGCGCCAGCAGCCTCGGGACAGGGGGATCACCCCTCCACTTT. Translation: CASSLGTGGSPLHF.

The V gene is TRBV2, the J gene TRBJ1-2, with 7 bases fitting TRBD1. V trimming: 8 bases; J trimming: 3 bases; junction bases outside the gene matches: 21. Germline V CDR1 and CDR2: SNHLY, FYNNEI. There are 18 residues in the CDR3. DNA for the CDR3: TGTGCCAGCCCCCGACAACCCCAAACCGGGACAGCCTACTATGGCTACACCTTC. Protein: CASPRQPQTGTAYYGYTF.

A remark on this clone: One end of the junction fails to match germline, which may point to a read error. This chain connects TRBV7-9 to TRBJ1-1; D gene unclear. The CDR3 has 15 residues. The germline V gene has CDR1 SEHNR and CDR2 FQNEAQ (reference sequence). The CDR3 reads CAGSLSRGGNTEAFF. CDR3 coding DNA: TGTGCCGGCAGCTTATCACGGGGTGGGAACACTGAAGCTTTCTTT.